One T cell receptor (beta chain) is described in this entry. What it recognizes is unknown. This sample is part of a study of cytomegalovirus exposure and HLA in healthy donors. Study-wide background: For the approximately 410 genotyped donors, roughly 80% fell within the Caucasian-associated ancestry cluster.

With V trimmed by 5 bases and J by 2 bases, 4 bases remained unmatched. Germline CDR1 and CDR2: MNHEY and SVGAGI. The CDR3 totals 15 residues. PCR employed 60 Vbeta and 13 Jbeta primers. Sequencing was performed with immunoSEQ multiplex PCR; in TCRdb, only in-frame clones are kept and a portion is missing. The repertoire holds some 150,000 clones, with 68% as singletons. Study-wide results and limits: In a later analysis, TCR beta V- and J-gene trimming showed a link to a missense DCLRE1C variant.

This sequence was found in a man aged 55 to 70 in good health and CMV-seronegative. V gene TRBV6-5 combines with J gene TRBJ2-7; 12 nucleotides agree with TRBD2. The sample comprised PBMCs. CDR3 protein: CASSQLAGGTYEQYF. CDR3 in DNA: TGTGCCAGCAGTCAACTAGCGGGAGGCACCTACGAGCAGTACTTC.